One T cell receptor (beta chain) is described in this entry. Its antigen is currently unknown. This sample stems from a study of T cell repertoires in cytomegalovirus infection. About the study: CMV infection together with matching HLA type was indicated by public TCR beta signatures.

Trimming pared 3 bases from V and 0 bases from J, leaving 6 bases between. The germline V gene encodes CDR1 DFQATT and CDR2 SNEGSKA (reference sequence). CDR3 length equals 13 residues. Findings and limits, study-wide: Based on cumulative public TCR beta family frequency, carriers of CMV plus the relevant HLA were identified. HLA-C-restricted CMV-specific TCR beta clonotypes were dominant in the ex vivo response.

TCRdb processed the reads anew with MiXCR; each CDR3 protein has one entry. This table has about 150,000 distinct CDR3 sequences, less than 25% appearing once. The TCR comes from a human donor in good health (CMV status not recorded). Some clones in this sample may be carry-over from other donors' samples. The chain is built from TRBV20-1 and TRBJ1-5, with D hard to call. Sequenced: PBMCs. This chain's CDR3 is CSASFNSNQPQHF. CDR3 DNA sequence: TGCAGTGCTAGTTTCAATAGCAATCAGCCCCAGCATTTT.